This T cell receptor (beta chain) comes out of a study of a mutant IDH1 vaccine in newly diagnosed glioma. Background on the study: The treated group averaged approximately 42 years old and was around 62% male, roughly 40% female. Most patients had received both radiotherapy and temozolomide, the prior options being radiotherapy, temozolomide, or both.

In this sample, this clone turned up a few times. Its antigen remains unidentified. Assay used: immunoSEQ multiplex PCR; TCRdb lists only in-frame clones, some missing. Of 25,000 to 40,000 clones detected, roughly 80% appear once; the ten largest clones hold roughly 8.8%. As to time point: week 35, safety follow-up. What each vaccine dose contained was 300 ug of mutant IDH1 20-mer peptide, accompanied by topical imiquimod. Each astrocytoma in the donors was new, WHO grade 3 or 4, IDH1-mutant and ATRX-lost. This specimen was PBMCs, taken from a glioma patient whose treatment included an IDH1 peptide vaccine. This receptor was identified in a woman under 40 with glioma. Some clones in this sample may be carry-over from other donors' samples.

The CDR3 DNA is TGCGCCAGCAGCTTGGCCTCAGGGGGATCGACTGAAGCTTTCTTT. Translating it yields CASSLASGGSTEAFF. This sequence joins TRBV5-1 and TRBJ1-1, with 7 nucleotides matching TRBD1. Germline V gene data show CDR1 as SGHRS and CDR2 as YFSETQ. This CDR3 has 15 amino acids. J gave up 5 bases and V 0 bases, and 7 bases lay outside the gene matches.